These 17 T cell receptor beta chains were sequenced from one sample in a study of beta chain features in type 1 diabetes. The isolated RNA, all of it, was reverse transcribed, so expressed TCRB transcripts were what got sequenced. Sequencing was performed with immunoSEQ multiplex PCR; in TCRdb, only in-frame clones are kept and a portion is missing. The sample holds about 320,000 clones, less than 15% seen once. The specimen sequenced was central memory CD4+ T cells from blood. These receptors were collected from a man between 25 and 39 years old in good health.

This clone was counted between two and nine times. The chain links TRBV15 to TRBJ2-3; TRBD2 agrees at 7 bases. Germline CDR1 LNHNV, CDR2 YYDKDF (reference sequence). This CDR3 has 15 residues. Germline trimming cut 3 bases from V and 1 base from J; bases unmatched to any gene: 4. The CDR3 DNA follows: TGTGCCACCAGCAGGGCTAGCGGACGCACAGATACGCAGTATTTT. Its translation: CATSRASGRTDTQYF.

This chain uses TRBV7-9 with TRBJ2-5; D remains unclear. CDR1 and CDR2 (germline): SEHNR, FQNEAQ (reference sequence). V was clipped by 5 bases and J by 0 bases, with 22 bases between them. There are 18 residues in the CDR3. CDR3 region: CASSPLRGWQNNQETQYF. For the CDR3, the DNA is TGTGCCAGCAGCCCCCTCCGTGGGTGGCAGAACAACCAAGAGACCCAGTACTTC.

This clone was counted many times. V is TRBV19 and J is TRBJ2-3; D not certain. The ends were cut back, 4 bases at V and 0 bases at J, with 17 bases in the middle. The CDR3 sequence is 17 residues long. Germline V lookup: CDR1 LNHDA, CDR2 SQIVND (reference sequence). The CDR3 reads CASSKVSARRSTDTQYF. The DNA of the CDR3 is TGTGCCAGTAGTAAAGTGAGCGCGAGACGGAGCACAGATACGCAGTATTTT.

The chain couples TRBV6-5 to TRBJ1-2; no clear D. The germline V gene has CDR1 MNHEY and CDR2 SVGAGI. The ends were cut back, 5 bases at V and 4 bases at J, with 14 bases in the middle. This CDR3 has 14 residues. Written as DNA, the CDR3 is TGTGCCAGCAGTCCCCAAGTGGTCAGCTATGGCTACACCTTC. The encoded protein is CASSPQVVSYGYTF.

V gene TRBV28 combines with J gene TRBJ2-3; 7 positions match TRBD2. J gave up 1 base and V 11 bases, and 15 bases lay outside the gene matches. The germline V gene has CDR1 MDHEN and CDR2 SYDVKM. This CDR3 is 16 amino acids long. In DNA form, the CDR3 reads TGTGCCTGCAACCCCCTGGGGAGGGCAGGCACAGATACGCAGTATTTT. It specifies CACNPLGRAGTDTQYF.

This clone has a handful of counts. The chain couples TRBV7-8 to TRBJ2-7; TRBD2 aligns across 11 bases. Trimming at V came to 5 bases and at J to 0 bases, leaving 3 bases not matched to a gene. The CDR3 spans 15 residues. The germline gives CDR1 SGHVS, CDR2 FQNEAQ. The CDR3 nucleotides read TGTGCCAGCAGCCCCACTAGCGGGAGCTCCTACGAGCAGTACGTC. This encodes CASSPTSGSSYEQYV.

The rearrangement uses TRBV5-8 and TRBJ1-2; D is uncertain. CDR3 size: 13 residues. Trimming stripped 7 bases from V and 7 bases from J, with 17 bases between. From germline, CDR1 is SGHTS and CDR2 YDEGEE. The CDR3 nucleotides are TGTGCCAGCTCACTACCGGGGTATGGTGGCTACACCTTC. This gives the protein CASSLPGYGGYTF.

This clone was recorded a few times. This chain joins TRBV4-3 and TRBJ2-2, with D hard to call. Germline V gene sequence: CDR1 LGHNA, CDR2 YSLEER. V was shortened by 1 base and J by 3 bases, with 12 bases between the two germline ends. The CDR3 spans 16 residues. The CDR3 region has the DNA TGCGCCAGCAGCCAAGCTATAGGGAAGCACACCGGGGAGCTGTTTTTT. This encodes CASSQAIGKHTGELFF.

The rearrangement links TRBV14 to TRBJ1-2; tentative D call: TRBD1 (6 bases). Trimming left V 2 bases short and J 8 bases short, with 12 bases between. The germline V gene has CDR1 SGHDN and CDR2 FVKESK. The CDR3 has 13 amino acids. This chain's CDR3 is CASSQNRASGYTF. Written as DNA, the CDR3 is TGTGCCAGCAGCCAAAACAGGGCCAGCGGCTACACCTTC.

This chain connects TRBV28 to TRBJ2-7; D gene uncertain. The CDR3 runs 13 residues. The V gene lost 3 bases and the J gene lost 5 bases, with 11 bases spanning the gap. The germline CDR1 and CDR2 sequences are MDHEN and SYDVKM. The CDR3 reads CASSLPGSDEQYF. The CDR3, as DNA: TGTGCCAGCAGTTTGCCGGGTTCCGACGAGCAGTACTTC.

This clone was detected a few times. V is TRBV18 and J is TRBJ2-1; D is ambiguous. Trimming left V 2 bases short and J 8 bases short, with 16 bases between. The CDR3 spans 15 residues. The germline V gene encodes CDR1 KGHSH and CDR2 LQKENI. Here the CDR3 reads CASSPRSSMWYEQFF. In DNA, the CDR3 is TGTGCCAGCTCACCAAGGTCCTCAATGTGGTATGAGCAGTTCTTC. The whole variable domain, remainder taken from reference TRBV18 and TRBJ2-1, is NAGVMQNPRHLVRRRGQEARLRCSPMKGHSHVYWYRQLPEEGLKFMVYLQKENIIDESGMPKERFSAEFPKEGPSILRIQQVVRGDSAAYFCASSPRSSMWYEQFFGPGTRLTVL.

There are a few counts of this clone. V is TRBV2 and J is TRBJ2-5; D tentatively reads TRBD1 or TRBD2 (6 bases each). The CDR3 is 15 residues long. CDR1 and CDR2 from the germline V gene are SNHLY and FYNNEI. The V end was cut by 6 bases, the J end by 5 bases, with 19 bases between. CDR3 in DNA: TGTGCCAGCAGGGACCTACAGGGTGGGGGGGAGACCCAGTACTTC. This encodes CASRDLQGGGETQYF.

The J gene is TRBJ2-5, the V gene TRBV2; 9 bases agree with TRBD1. After removal of 6 bases from V and 0 bases from J, the junction contained 5 bases not matched to a gene. Per the germline V gene, CDR1 is SNHLY and CDR2 is FYNNEI. This CDR3 spans 15 amino acids. CDR3 bases: TGTGCCAGCAGCCGACAGGGGGGGTACCAAGAGACCCAGTACTTC. This gives the protein CASSRQGGYQETQYF.

This chain connects TRBV6-5 to TRBJ2-5, with D possibly matching TRBD2 (5 bases). The V end lost 6 bases, the J end lost 5 bases, and 13 bases lay between the germline ends. The germline gives CDR1 MNHEY, CDR2 SVGAGI. The CDR3 has 13 amino acids. The CDR3 protein is CASRTQRGETQYF. The DNA for the CDR3 is TGTGCCAGCAGAACACAAAGAGGGGAGACCCAGTACTTC.

This sequence joins TRBV7-8 and TRBJ2-2; D is perhaps TRBD2 (5 bases). The CDR3 runs 16 residues. The V gene's germline CDR1 is SGHVS and CDR2 FQNEAQ. V was clipped by 4 bases and J by 5 bases, with 17 bases between them. The CDR3 spells CASSYPTSGGTGELFF. The CDR3 nucleotides are TGTGCCAGCAGCTATCCCACCAGCGGTGGTACCGGGGAGCTGTTTTTT.

The J gene is TRBJ1-2, the V gene TRBV6-5, with a weak D call TRBD1 (5 bases). The CDR3 is made up of 14 amino acids. Trimming pared 10 bases from V and 7 bases from J, leaving 22 bases between. In germline, CDR1 is MNHEY, CDR2 SVGAGI. CDR3 loop: CATTGPKGLAGYTF. The CDR3 DNA is TGTGCCACCACAGGCCCCAAGGGGCTAGCTGGCTACACCTTC.

The chain has TRBV6-5 and TRBJ1-2; D is uncertain. The length of the CDR3 is 15 residues. Trimming shortened V by 0 bases and J by 3 bases, and 11 bases separated the two germline ends. Germline V gene data show CDR1 as MNHEY and CDR2 as SVGAGI. This CDR3 reads CASSYSPPVDYGYTF. As DNA, the CDR3 is TGTGCCAGCAGTTACTCCCCCCCGGTCGACTATGGCTACACCTTC.